The entry that follows covers one TCR beta chain sequence. The CDR3 spans 15 residues. V trimming: 3 bases; J trimming: 5 bases; junction bases outside the gene matches: 6. Germline assignment: CDR1 MDHEN and CDR2 SYDVKM. Original handling: Counts of nucleated cells, estimated from reference gene primer amplification, were obtained. Data came from immunoSEQ multiplex PCR; TCRdb stores just in-frame clones and leaves some out. V and J calls and clone size are as listed in that table; D and trimming were resolved from the DNA. The sample includes fewer than 180,000 clones, 80% to 90% of them seen just once. This sample was taken from a study of blood T cell repertoires in COVID-19. Across the whole study: Whether acute or convalescent, the COVID-19 samples came from the United States, Italy and Spain.

This TCR came from a man aged 65 to 79 with acute or convalescent COVID-19. The V call is TRBV28, the J call TRBJ2-1, with TRBD2 matching 8 bases. The sequenced material came from peripheral blood. The CDR3: CASSFTGTSNNEQFF. The CDR3, as DNA: TGTGCCAGCAGTTTTACCGGGACTAGTAACAATGAGCAGTTCTTC.